Listed below are T cell receptor beta chains from one sample, sequenced in a study of OX40 agonist ivuxolimab in advanced cancers. Assay: immunoSEQ multiplex PCR; the TCRdb copy retains only in-frame clones and omits some. The repertoire holds around 40,000 clones, around 81% seen once, with around 2.7% in the top ten. Sample: CD4+ or CD8+ T cells sorted from blood, taken in a trial of the OX40 agonist ivuxolimab. The source of these receptors is an adult with an advanced solid tumor such as melanoma, head and neck, liver or kidney cancer. Each CDR3 is given with its conserved first and last residue. Fields, in order: J gene, V gene, D gene, clone size, CDR3 protein, CDR3 DNA. A D gene is named only where the DNA matches it firmly. Size is omitted from some rows. Given values are once, few, many or a class for expanded clones.

>TRBJ1-5|TRBV6-5|-|-
CASRASQGYQPQHF
TGTGCCAGCAGGGCGAGCCAGGGTTATCAGCCCCAGCATTTT
>TRBJ1-5|TRBV6-6|-|-
CASSYGGSQPQHF
TGTGCCAGCAGTTACGGGGGGAGTCAGCCCCAGCATTTT
>TRBJ1-1|TRBV6-4|TRBD1|once
CASSPGQGSTEAFF
TGTGCCAGCAGTCCGGGACAGGGCAGCACTGAAGCTTTCTTT
>TRBJ1-2|TRBV6-6|TRBD1|-
CASRMTGTGSYGYTF
TGTGCCAGCAGGATGACCGGGACAGGGAGCTATGGCTACACCTTC
>TRBJ1-2|TRBV28|-|-
CASNRFPSYGYTF
TGTGCCAGCAACAGGTTCCCTTCCTATGGCTACACCTTC
>TRBJ2-3|TRBV14|TRBD2|-
CASSFAGGTQYF
TGTGCCAGCAGCTTCGCGGGAGGGACGCAGTATTTT
>TRBJ2-7|TRBV30|TRBD2|-
CAWSPGLASSYEQYF
TGTGCCTGGAGTCCTGGACTAGCGAGCTCCTACGAGCAGTACTTC
>TRBJ2-7|TRBV29-1|-|-
CSATGASNPYEQYF
TGCAGCGCGACTGGGGCCTCAAACCCCTACGAGCAGTACTTC
>TRBJ2-7|TRBV10-3|TRBD1|-
CAISAGGQGYEQYF
TGTGCCATCAGTGCGGGGGGACAGGGCTACGAGCAGTACTTC
>TRBJ2-7|TRBV19|-|-
CASSTDPSYEQYF
TGTGCCAGTAGTACCGACCCGTCCTACGAGCAGTACTTC
>TRBJ1-6|TRBV4-1|TRBD1|-
CASSAGQMRWGNSPLHF
TGCGCCAGCAGCGCGGGACAGATGAGGTGGGGTAATTCACCCCTCCACTTT
>TRBJ2-2|TRBV5-1|TRBD2|-
CASSLDQRDSFTGELFF
TGCGCCAGCAGCTTGGATCAGCGGGACTCCTTCACCGGGGAGCTGTTTTTT
>TRBJ2-3|TRBV29-1|-|-
CSVARVDTQYF
TGCAGCGTTGCGAGGGTCGATACGCAGTATTTT
>TRBJ1-4|TRBV5-4|-|-
CASSLKATNEKLFF
TGTGCCAGCAGCTTGAAAGCAACTAATGAAAAACTGTTTTTT
>TRBJ1-5|TRBV11-3|-|-
CASSLTGRHQPQHF
TGTGCCAGCAGCTTGACAGGCAGGCATCAGCCCCAGCATTTT
>TRBJ1-4|TRBV5-6|-|-
CASSLRSGNEKLFF
TGTGCCAGCAGCTTGCGATCCGGAAATGAAAAACTGTTTTTT
>TRBJ1-1|TRBV29-1|-|-
CSFSGTKATEAFF
TGCAGCTTCTCCGGGACAAAGGCTACTGAAGCTTTCTTT
>TRBJ1-6|TRBV18|TRBD1|once
CASSPLDRGSYNSPLHF
TGTGCCAGCTCACCCCTCGACAGGGGTTCCTATAATTCACCCCTCCACTTT
>TRBJ1-2|TRBV19|-|-
CASTTTLIRGGYTF
TGTGCCAGTACCACGACCCTGATTCGGGGTGGCTACACCTTC
>TRBJ2-5|TRBV30|-|-
CACSRGGWETQYF
TGTGCCTGTTCTCGAGGGGGATGGGAGACCCAGTACTTC
>TRBJ1-1|TRBV28|-|once
CASTTLTEAFF
TGTGCCAGCACCACTCTTACTGAAGCTTTCTTT
>TRBJ1-1|TRBV11-3|-|few
CASSSSDGGLNTEAFF
TGTGCCAGCAGCTCATCGGACGGGGGGCTGAACACTGAAGCTTTCTTT
>TRBJ1-1|TRBV28|TRBD1|-
CASSQSYPRGLTEAFF
TGTGCCAGCAGCCAATCTTACCCCAGGGGGCTCACTGAAGCTTTCTTT
>TRBJ2-7|TRBV6-5|TRBD2|-
CASRRIGAGVYEQYF
TGTGCCAGCAGACGGATCGGAGCGGGAGTCTACGAGCAGTACTTC
>TRBJ2-7|TRBV11-3|TRBD2|-
CASSLVTSGISYEQYF
TGTGCCAGCAGCTTAGTGACTAGCGGGATCTCCTACGAGCAGTACTTC
>TRBJ2-2|TRBV13|TRBD2|-
CASSLPGLAGYTGELFF
TGTGCCAGCAGCTTACCTGGACTAGCGGGGTACACCGGGGAGCTGTTTTTT
>TRBJ2-1|TRBV21-1|-|medium-sized
CASSKDERESHEQFF
TGTGCCAGCAGCAAAGATGAGCGGGAGTCCCATGAGCAGTTCTTC
>TRBJ1-1|TRBV19|-|-
CASSKGPVNTEAFF
TGTGCCAGTAGTAAGGGACCCGTGAACACTGAAGCTTTCTTT
>TRBJ1-2|TRBV7-8|-|-
CASSSSSQNYGYTF
TGTGCCAGCAGCTCTAGCTCTCAAAACTATGGCTACACCTTC
>TRBJ2-1|TRBV7-9|-|-
CASSGYGTYNEQFF
TGTGCCAGCAGCGGTTACGGGACTTACAATGAGCAGTTCTTC
>TRBJ1-5|TRBV5-8|TRBD1|-
CASSRDSLLLYSNQPQHF
TGTGCCAGCAGCCGGGACAGTTTGCTTCTATATAGCAATCAGCCCCAGCATTTT
>TRBJ1-1|TRBV7-9|-|-
CASSLGSGNTEAFF
TGTGCCAGCAGCTTAGGAAGCGGGAACACTGAAGCTTTCTTT
>TRBJ2-3|TRBV7-2|-|-
CASSSEGPTSDTQYF
TGTGCCAGCAGCTCGGAGGGTCCGACTTCGGATACGCAGTATTTT
>TRBJ1-2|TRBV6-5|-|once
CASTIGGGANGYTF
TGTGCCAGCACAATCGGGGGAGGGGCGAATGGCTACACCTTC
>TRBJ2-5|TRBV9|-|-
CASSPPAREETQYF
TGTGCCAGCAGCCCCCCGGCCAGAGAAGAGACCCAGTACTTC
>TRBJ2-1|TRBV19|-|-
CASSMLGGLEQFF
TGTGCCAGTAGTATGTTGGGGGGCCTTGAGCAGTTCTTC
>TRBJ2-7|TRBV7-9|-|-
CASSQIENF
TGTGCCAGCAGCCAAATAGAGAACTTC